This TCR beta chain comes out of a study of T-cell memory formation after mild COVID-19 (dated by TCRdb to the early 2020s). Turning to the overall study: TCR sequence clusters from the two donors were found to be largely donor specific. T-cell clones expanding and contracting after mild COVID-19 in a couple of donors were tracked by longitudinal TCRalpha and TCRbeta repertoire sequencing. Two young, previously healthy adult volunteers made up the cohort, one male and one female.

Ficoll-Paque density gradient centrifugation was used to isolate PBMCs. The germline V gene sets CDR1 to SGHRS and CDR2 to YFSETQ. Deletion took 7 bases off V and 0 bases off J, with a span of 7 bases between the germline ends. Its CDR3 holds 12 amino acids, cysteine through phenylalanine. Only the CDR3 DNA is retained, 36 bases long and in frame from the first base. Regarding this clonotype: Its cognate antigen has yet to be identified. No base quality information exists; no much larger clone differs at one position.

What the work shows at the level of the full study, not this receptor alone: Only a couple of mild cases were covered by the study, and larger cohorts that include severe cases with pre-infection samples were considered necessary. Some responding clones were detected in pre-infection memory, suggesting pre-existing cross-reactive memory T cells joined the SARS-CoV-2 response. Contracting CD4+ clones were found mainly in CM and EM memory subsets, while CD8+ clones were enriched in EMRA. The second-wave clones that peaked on day 37 were not confirmed to be SARS-CoV-2 specific. Clones contracting from day 15 to 85 had balanced CD4/CD8 phenotypes, while a second wave expanding from day 15 to 37 was biased towards CD4+.

Reads for this sample came from an Illumina NovaSeq 6000. Using 5'RACE with constant-segment primers, TCRalpha and TCRbeta cDNA libraries were constructed, with sample barcodes and unique molecular identifiers added in the process. RNA was extracted from every sample with Trizol reagent. Amplification of the libraries took two PCR steps, and the second step added a second sample barcode plus Illumina TruSeq adapters. Libraries were sequenced on an Illumina NovaSeq with 2 x 150 bp paired-end reads. Turning to the authors' computational methods: Demultiplexing of reads and collapsing into UMI-guided consensus sequences were performed with migec v1.2.7. With mixcr v2.1.11, UMI consensuses were aligned to TRA and TRB V and J templates and assembled into clonotypes. A clonotype was counted as expanded or contracted only if both edgeR and NoisET called the change significant, with noise models trained on biological replicates. For edgeR calls, a false discovery rate-adjusted p below 0.01 and a log2 fold-change threshold of 1 were applied. As an exploratory analysis of dynamics, PCA with hierarchical clustering was applied to max-normalized trajectories of the 1000 most abundant clonotypes. The CD4 or CD8 phenotype of responding clones was assigned using the separately sequenced CD4+ and CD8+ repertoires. TCRdb itself trimmed the public reads at Q25 with fastp, ran MiXCR and retained productive beta chains. Rows matching on CDR3 protein sequence are summarized as one entry with the most common DNA and genes. TCRdb assigned the V and J calls; the authors' analysis was not used. For this sample there are around 250,000 distinct CDR3 sequences; roughly 15% appear just once. Clones ranked in the top ten supply less than 2.5% of the sample.

This sequence was found in an adult woman who had mild COVID-19 (a few samples of this study predate the infection). The sample titles of this study are shuffled in the database, so cell type and time point are left out; the donor was told from shared clones. Sequenced: PBMCs or a T cell subset sorted from them (not recorded which). The chain was built from TRBV5-1 and TRBJ1-1, with a weak D call of TRBD1 (5 bases match). Read as DNA, the sequence is TGCGCCAGCCGACAGATGAACACTGAAGCTTTCTTT. Protein translation: CASRQMNTEAFF.